This TCR beta chain was profiled in a study of T cell responses to AZD1222 COVID-19 vaccine (dated by TCRdb to 2020 to 2023). With respect to the entire study: Because spike-specific TCR depth and breadth did not differ between the two schedules, AZD1222 recipients who got a second dose at roughly 4 weeks were pooled with those who got a second dose at roughly 12 weeks. A total of 230 to 250 trial participants underwent TCR sequencing, of whom around 210 had received two doses of AZD1222 and some 26 had received two doses of the MenACWY control vaccine. Trial participants were enrolled by age into subgroups of 18-55, 56-69 and 70-plus years, and around 150, 28 and 57 TCR-sequenced participants, respectively, were included in these subgroups.

The CDR3 regions of human TCRbeta chains were analyzed by immunosequencing. Regarding the original processing steps: TCRs in the repertoires were compared against a reference library of SARS-CoV-2-specific TCRs that had been generated with the MIRA antigen-specificity platform. Breadth was defined as the fraction of unique TCRs that were SARS-CoV-2-associated. Depth was defined as the fraction of total T cells that were SARS-CoV-2-associated. Using the MIRA data, each spike-specific TCR was assigned both to the spike region to which the TCR was reactive and to a CD4 or CD8 class. Log10-transformed breadth and depth values were compared by one-way ANOVA with Sidak's multiple comparisons tests. TCRdb limited this immuneACCESS table to in-frame rearrangements with V and J called. A share of clones is missing; checked studies link under half to unresolved V genes, and the rest is unexplained. That table is the source of V, J and clone size, and D and trimming were worked out from the DNA. The sample table lists some 120,000 clones, about nine tenths of them with a count of one. The ten most abundant clones make up approximately 4.9% of the sample.

General study outcomes and caveats: After two AZD1222 doses, both the breadth and the depth of spike-specific TCRs were significantly higher than at day 0 and than in MenACWY recipients. In the small 56-69-year group, the increase in depth fell short of significance, most likely because of low power. Only five or six AZD1222 recipients were SARS-CoV-2 seropositive at baseline, limiting conclusions about previously exposed vaccinees. Most participants were white British and females outnumbered males, and the authors suggested that clonal diversity may have been underestimated. Reportedly, close to half of the unique spike-specific TCRs recognized epitopes lying outside the regions that are mutated in the B.1.351 and B.1.1.7 variants. Because no samples from the day 14 peak response were available, repertoires could be characterized only after the peak T cell response. The whole spike protein was spanned by vaccine-associated CD4 TCRs, and dominant responses were seen in regions 160-218 and 743-854.

The sample's time point label, in plain terms: baseline before first vaccination. Vaccinee samples came from UK trials COV001 and COV002, including a single-blind randomized controlled phase 2/3 trial of AZD1222 (ChAdOx1 nCoV-19) in healthy adults. For TCRbeta chain sequencing, PBMC samples were collected from trial participants at day 0 and at day 28 after the second dose. With respect to this clone: No cognate antigen has been identified for it. No per-base quality is available; no much larger clone lies one base away.

The germline V gene yields MNHEY for CDR1 and SVGAGI for CDR2. The junction carries 17 bases between V and J, which are trimmed by 6 bases and 5 bases respectively. CDR3 length: 15 amino acids, cysteine to phenylalanine. Here the CDR3 DNA is all that survives: 45 bases in frame from base 1. This specimen was peripheral blood, taken on day 0 of AZD1222 vaccination. This receptor was identified in an adult in good health. The V gene is TRBV6-5 and the J gene is TRBJ1-5; perhaps TRBD1 is the D gene, with 5 bases matching. The encoded CDR3 is CASSYDRPGYQPQHF. The DNA is as follows: TGTGCCAGCAGCTATGACCGACCAGGGTATCAGCCCCAGCATTTT.